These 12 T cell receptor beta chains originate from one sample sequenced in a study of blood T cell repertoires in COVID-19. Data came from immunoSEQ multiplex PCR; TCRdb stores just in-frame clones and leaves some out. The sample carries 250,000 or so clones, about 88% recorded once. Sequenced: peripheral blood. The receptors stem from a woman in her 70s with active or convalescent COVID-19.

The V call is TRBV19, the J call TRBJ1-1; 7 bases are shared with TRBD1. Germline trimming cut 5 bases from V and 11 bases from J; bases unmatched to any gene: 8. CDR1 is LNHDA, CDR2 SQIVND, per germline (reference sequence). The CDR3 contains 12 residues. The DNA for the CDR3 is TGTGCCAGTAGTCCGACGGACAGGAAGGCTTTCTTT. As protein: CASSPTDRKAFF.

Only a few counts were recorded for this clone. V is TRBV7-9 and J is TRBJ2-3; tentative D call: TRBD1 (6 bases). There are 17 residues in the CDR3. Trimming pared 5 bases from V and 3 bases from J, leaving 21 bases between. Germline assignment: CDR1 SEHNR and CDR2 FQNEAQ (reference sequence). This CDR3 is CASSHPRMGRGTDTQYF. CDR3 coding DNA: TGTGCCAGCAGCCACCCAAGAATGGGCAGGGGAACAGATACGCAGTATTTT. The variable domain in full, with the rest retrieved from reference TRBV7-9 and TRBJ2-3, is DTGVSQNPRHKITKRGQNVTFRCDPISEHNRLYWYRQTLGQGPEFLTYFQNEAQLEKSRLLSDRFSAERPKGSFSTLEIQRTEQGDSAMYLCASSHPRMGRGTDTQYFGPGTRLTVL.

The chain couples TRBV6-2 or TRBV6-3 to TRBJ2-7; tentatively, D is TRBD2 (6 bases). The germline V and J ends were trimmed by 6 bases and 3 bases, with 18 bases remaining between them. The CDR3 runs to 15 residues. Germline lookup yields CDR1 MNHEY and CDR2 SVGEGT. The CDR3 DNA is TGTGCCAGCAGCCTTCCTCGCGGGGTCATCTACGAGCAGTACTTC. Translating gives CASSLPRGVIYEQYF.

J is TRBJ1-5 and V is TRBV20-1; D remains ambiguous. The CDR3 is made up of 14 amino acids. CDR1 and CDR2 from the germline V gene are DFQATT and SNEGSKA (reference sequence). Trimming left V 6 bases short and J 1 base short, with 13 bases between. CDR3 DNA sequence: TGCAGTGCCAGTGACGGAGGGAGCAATCAGCCCCAGCATTTT. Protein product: CSASDGGSNQPQHF.

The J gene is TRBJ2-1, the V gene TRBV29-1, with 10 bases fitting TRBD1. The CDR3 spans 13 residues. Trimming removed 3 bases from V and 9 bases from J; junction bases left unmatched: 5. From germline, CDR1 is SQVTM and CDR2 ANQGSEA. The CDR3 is CSVERQGAGEQFF. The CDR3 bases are TGCAGCGTTGAGAGACAGGGGGCTGGTGAGCAGTTCTTC.

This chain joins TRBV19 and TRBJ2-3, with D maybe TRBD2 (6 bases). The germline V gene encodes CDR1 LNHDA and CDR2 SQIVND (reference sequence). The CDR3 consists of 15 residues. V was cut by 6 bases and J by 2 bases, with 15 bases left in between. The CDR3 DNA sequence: TGTGCCAGTAGGGGTAGGGACTTTAACACAGATACGCAGTATTTT. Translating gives CASRGRDFNTDTQYF.

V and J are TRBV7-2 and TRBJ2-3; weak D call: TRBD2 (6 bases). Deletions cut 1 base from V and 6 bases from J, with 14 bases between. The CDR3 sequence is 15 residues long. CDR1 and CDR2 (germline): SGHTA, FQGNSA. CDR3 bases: TGTGCCAGCAGCTTAGACGGGGGTTCAAGGGATACGCAGTATTTT. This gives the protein CASSLDGGSRDTQYF.

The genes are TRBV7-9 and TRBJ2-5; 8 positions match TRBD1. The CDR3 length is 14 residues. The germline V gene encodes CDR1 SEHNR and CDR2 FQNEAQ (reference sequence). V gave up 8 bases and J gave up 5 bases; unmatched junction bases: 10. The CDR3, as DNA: TGTGCCAGCTTTCAAGCAGGGGGCGTGGAGACCCAGTACTTC. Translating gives CASFQAGGVETQYF.

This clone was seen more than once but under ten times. CDR3 nucleotides: TGTGCCAGCAGCTTCCATAAGGGTTCGGGGGCTTTCTTT. It codes for CASSFHKGSGAFF. The chain carries TRBV13 and TRBJ1-1, with D hard to call. Germline V gene lookup returns CDR1 PRHDT and CDR2 FYEKMQ (reference sequence). V gave up 3 bases and J gave up 11 bases, with 16 bases separating them. CDR3 length equals 13 residues.

CDR3 nucleotide sequence: TGTGCTAGTGGTTTGGTACCACAGCTCTATTCTAACTATGGCTACACCTTC. Its protein is CASGLVPQLYSNYGYTF. This sequence joins TRBV12-5 and TRBJ1-2; D not resolved. CDR3 length: 17 residues. V lost 0 bases and J lost 0, with 14 bases in between. The V gene's germline CDR1 is LGHNT and CDR2 FRNRAP.

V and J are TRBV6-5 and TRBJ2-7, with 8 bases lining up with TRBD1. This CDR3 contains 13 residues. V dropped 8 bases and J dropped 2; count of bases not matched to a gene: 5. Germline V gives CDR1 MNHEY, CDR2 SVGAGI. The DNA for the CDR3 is TGTGCCAGCGGGTGGGGACAGGCCTACGAGCAGTACTTC. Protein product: CASGWGQAYEQYF.

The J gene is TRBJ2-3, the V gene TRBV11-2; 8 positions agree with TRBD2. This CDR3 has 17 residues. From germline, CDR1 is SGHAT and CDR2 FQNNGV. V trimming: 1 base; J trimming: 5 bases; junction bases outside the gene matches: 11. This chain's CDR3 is CASSLVIGGGQGDTQYF. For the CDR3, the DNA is TGTGCCAGCAGCTTAGTGATTGGCGGGGGGCAGGGAGATACGCAGTATTTT.